Each of the 17 T cell receptor beta chains below was sequenced from the same sample in a study of T-cell reconstitution after alpha-beta-depleted transplantation in children. Unique molecular identifiers were incorporated into the prepared TCRbeta library. TCRdb passed the PCR reads through MiXCR, listing each CDR3 protein once. Here the sample spans fewer than 550,000 distinct CDR3 sequences, about an eighth being singletons. This material consisted of PBMCs, mostly from graft donor cells, taken 180 days after TCRalphabeta/CD19-depleted stem cell transplant. Receptors originate from a female patient aged 2-9 years who had a stem cell transplant for aplastic anemia, so the T cells may come from the graft donor.

This clonotype was seen many times. V is TRBV2 and J is TRBJ1-6; TRBD1 matches 7 bases. CDR1 is SNHLY, CDR2 FYNNEI, per germline. With V trimmed by 10 bases and J by 7 bases, 7 bases remained unmatched. The CDR3 length is 13 residues. The DNA for the CDR3 is TGTGCCACCCTCCGGGACAGAAATTCACCCCTCCACTTT. Protein product: CATLRDRNSPLHF.

The V and J genes are TRBV5-5 and TRBJ2-2; a possible D gene is TRBD2 (5 bases). In germline, CDR1 is SGHKS, CDR2 YYEKEE (reference sequence). The V end lost 5 bases, the J end lost 4 bases, and 12 bases lay between the germline ends. This CDR3 is 14 amino acids long. Written as DNA, the CDR3 is TGTGCCAGCAGTAGGACTCCCTCCACCGGGGAGCTGTTTTTT. It is translated as CASSRTPSTGELFF.

This clonotype was observed a few times. This sequence joins TRBV9 and TRBJ2-1; no firm D call. V was pared by 2 bases and J by 8 bases, with 26 bases between. Germline CDR1 and CDR2: SGDLS and YYNGEE. CDR3 length: 18 amino acids. The CDR3 region has the DNA TGTGCCAGCAGCGTTAGCCCCTATGAGCGAAGGGCCGGAGATGAGCAGTTCTTC. This encodes CASSVSPYERRAGDEQFF.

There are a few counts of this clonotype. The chain has TRBV7-9 and TRBJ1-5; possibly TRBD1 for D (5 bases). The CDR3 consists of 15 residues. Germline lookup yields CDR1 SEHNR and CDR2 FQNEAQ (reference sequence). V was cut by 3 bases and J by 1 base, with 10 bases left in between. CDR3 sequence (DNA): TGTGCCAGCAGCTTGCAGGGCGGAAGCAATCAGCCCCAGCATTTT. The encoded protein is CASSLQGGSNQPQHF.

The rearrangement links TRBV11-3 to TRBJ2-5; 7 nucleotides agree with TRBD2. CDR1 SGHNT and CDR2 YENEEA come from the germline V gene. The junction had 16 bases not matched to a gene; V was cut back by 5 bases and J by 4 bases. This CDR3 comprises 17 residues. The CDR3 spells CASSEGRAAGLRETQYF. In DNA form, the CDR3 reads TGTGCCAGCAGCGAGGGGAGGGCCGCAGGATTAAGAGAGACCCAGTACTTC. The full variable domain, rest sourced from reference TRBV11-3 and TRBJ2-5, is EAGVVQSPRYKIIEKKQPVAFWCNPISGHNTLYWYLQNLGQGPELLIRYENEEAVDDSQLPKDRFSAERLKGVDSTLKIQPAELGDSAVYLCASSEGRAAGLRETQYFGPGTRLLVL.

This clonotype has only a few counts. V usage is TRBV20-1 and J usage is TRBJ2-1; 10 nucleotides match TRBD2. The germline V gene has CDR1 DFQATT and CDR2 SNEGSKA (reference sequence). The CDR3 extends over 16 amino acids. CDR3 region: CTAGTSAAPRDNEQFF. In nucleotides, the CDR3 is TGCACCGCCGGGACTAGCGCCGCCCCACGGGACAATGAGCAGTTCTTC.

Concerning this clonotype itself: Sequence at one end of the junction differs from germline and may be a read error. V usage is TRBV7-2 and J usage is TRBJ2-7; 14 nucleotides align to TRBD2. CDR3 size: 16 residues. Germline CDR1 reads SGHTA; CDR2 reads FQGNSA. The CDR3 DNA sequence: TGTGCCAGCAGCCTAGCCGGGACTAGCGGGGGCTACGAGCAGTACTTC. This gives the protein CASSLAGTSGGYEQYF.

Regarding this clonotype: The junction and the germline gene differ at one end; a read error may be behind it. The chain links TRBV20-1 to TRBJ2-3; D is perhaps TRBD1 (5 bases). The CDR3 is 14 residues long. Germline-derived CDR1 and CDR2 are DFQATT and SNEGSKA (reference sequence). In DNA, the CDR3 is TGCAGTGCTGCAAAAGTCCGGGCGACAGATAGGCAGTATTTT. Encoded protein: CSAAKVRATDRQYF.

This clonotype was counted at least ten times. The rearrangement joins TRBV29-1 to TRBJ2-7; 12 bases align to TRBD2. This CDR3 has 15 amino acids. Germline CDR1 and CDR2: SQVTM and ANQGSEA. Germline trimming cut 7 bases from V and 2 bases from J; bases unmatched to any gene: 9. This CDR3 is CSAHSSGRGPYEQYF. The CDR3, as DNA: TGCAGCGCCCACTCTAGCGGGAGGGGCCCCTACGAGCAGTACTTC.

In this sample, this clonotype turned up many times. The gene calls are TRBV6-5 and TRBJ1-5, with TRBD1 matching over 8 bases. V lost 8 bases and J lost 6; bases outside the gene matches: 9. The CDR3 is 14 amino acids. Germline CDR1 and CDR2: MNHEY and SVGAGI. The CDR3 loop is CASARGHGGQPQHF. The CDR3 DNA sequence: TGTGCCAGCGCCAGGGGGCATGGCGGTCAGCCCCAGCATTTT.

This clonotype occurred a few times. The chain has TRBV6-1 and TRBJ2-7, with D tentatively TRBD1 (5 bases). V was shortened by 5 bases and J by 3 bases, with 11 bases between the two germline ends. CDR1 is MNHNS and CDR2 is SASEGT in the germline V gene. The CDR3 covers 13 residues. CDR3: CASSQDTNYEQYF. In DNA form, the CDR3 reads TGTGCCAGCAGTCAGGACACCAACTACGAGCAGTACTTC.

This chain links TRBV18 with TRBJ2-2; D remains ambiguous. CDR1 is KGHSH and CDR2 is LQKENI in the germline V gene. Trimming stripped 2 bases from V and 2 bases from J, with 6 bases between. The CDR3 loop spans 14 amino acids. In DNA form, the CDR3 reads TGTGCCAGCTCACCATGGGATAACACCGGGGAGCTGTTTTTT. Translated: CASSPWDNTGELFF. The full variable domain, its missing parts supplied by reference TRBV18 and TRBJ2-2, is NAGVMQNPRHLVRRRGQEARLRCSPMKGHSHVYWYRQLPEEGLKFMVYLQKENIIDESGMPKERFSAEFPKEGPSILRIQQVVRGDSAAYFCASSPWDNTGELFFGEGSRLTVL.

This clonotype turned up a few times. The V gene is TRBV2, the J gene TRBJ2-7, with D possibly being TRBD1 or TRBD2 (5 bases each). Trimming pared 4 bases from V and 3 bases from J, leaving 7 bases between. This CDR3 has 12 amino acids. The germline V gene has CDR1 SNHLY and CDR2 FYNNEI. The CDR3 region has the DNA TGTGCCAGCAGTGCTGGGGGCTACGAGCAGTACGTC. This encodes CASSAGGYEQYV.

This clonotype has at least ten counts. The rearrangement joins TRBV24-1 to TRBJ2-7, with 11 bases aligning to TRBD1. Germline loops: CDR1 KGHDR, CDR2 SFDVKD. The V segment lost 3 bases and the J segment 2 bases; nucleotides outside the gene matches: 2. The CDR3 sequence is 15 residues long. The CDR3 sequence is CATSDGTGGPYEQYF. CDR3 DNA: TGTGCCACCAGTGATGGGACAGGGGGTCCCTACGAGCAGTACTTC.

The chain couples TRBV29-1 to TRBJ1-3; 7 bases agree with TRBD1. The germline V gene has CDR1 SQVTM and CDR2 ANQGSEA. The CDR3 length is 13 residues. With 4 bases clipped from V and 4 bases from J, the junction kept 4 bases outside the gene matches. The CDR3 region is CSVVRGKGNTIYF. As DNA, the CDR3 is TGCAGCGTTGTCAGGGGGAAAGGAAACACCATATATTTT. Looking up the rest from reference TRBV29-1 and TRBJ1-3 gives the full variable domain: SAVISQKPSRDICQRGTSLTIQCQVDSQVTMMFWYRQQPGQSLTLIATANQGSEATYESGFVIDKFPISRPNLTFSTLTVSNMSPEDSSIYLCSVVRGKGNTIYFGEGSWLTVV.

The chain joins TRBV12-3 or TRBV12-4 to TRBJ1-1; the D gene is possibly TRBD1 (6 bases). The CDR3 contains 15 residues. V lost 7 bases to trimming and J lost 1 base, with 16 bases between them. The CDR3 region has the DNA TGTGCCAGCAACCAACAGGGAATTGCGAACACTGAAGCTTTCTTT. Translating gives CASNQQGIANTEAFF.

This clonotype came up a few times. The chain carries TRBV6-1 and TRBJ2-1, with 10 bases that match TRBD2. CDR3 length: 15 residues. Trimming removed 6 bases from V and 7 bases from J; junction bases left unmatched: 9. Germline-derived CDR1 and CDR2 are MNHNS and SASEGT. CDR3 amino acids: CASRGSGRAFNEQFF. As DNA, the CDR3 is TGTGCCAGCAGAGGAAGCGGGAGGGCCTTTAATGAGCAGTTCTTC.